This T cell receptor (beta chain) was sequenced in a study of blood T cells in healthy people across ages. A second roughly 6 to 12 cycle PCR used barcoded and J-beta primers. MiXCR was run by TCRdb on the 5' RACE reads, yielding one entry per CDR3 protein. This table holds roughly 500,000 distinct CDR3 sequences, 24% found once. Trimming stripped 3 bases from V and 4 bases from J, with 10 bases between. This CDR3 comprises 14 residues. Germline CDR1 reads SEHNR; CDR2 reads FQNEAQ (reference sequence). For every donor, a draw yielded about 10 milliliters of peripheral blood. This clonotype was seen a handful of times. These records were also assigned to another study, of T cells of mothers and their children.

The chain has TRBV7-9 and TRBJ2-1; maybe TRBD1 (6 bases). Sequenced material: blood. The sequence derives from a boy younger than 18 in good health. CDR3 nucleotides: TGTGCCAGCAGCTTGTCGGGACAATACAATGAGCAGTTCTTC. This sequence encodes CASSLSGQYNEQFF.